What follows is one T cell receptor (beta chain) and its context. Other DNA sequences in the sample encode the same CDR3. Data came from immunoSEQ multiplex PCR; TCRdb stores just in-frame clones and leaves some out. The data hold some 480,000 clones, with roughly 85% observed a single time. The CDR3 sequence is 13 residues long. The germline V gene encodes CDR1 SGHRS and CDR2 YFSETQ. Trimming left V 2 bases short and J 2 bases short, with 6 bases between. This specimen belongs to a study of Ad26.COV2.S vaccination and SARS-CoV-2 variants. Treatment reported: around 19 received Ad26.COV2.S at low or high dose, single or two shots; a few received placebo; per-sample allocation not given. All samples were drawn on day 63, counting from the first vaccine or placebo injection.

This TCR was recovered from a person between 18 and 60 years old who received the Ad26.COV2.S COVID-19 vaccine or a placebo. The chain uses TRBV5-1 and TRBJ2-3, with no clear D. The material was peripheral blood, obtained in a trial of Ad26.COV2.S vaccine versus placebo. CDR3 coding DNA: TGCGCCAGCAGCTTACCATCCACAGATACGCAGTATTTT. Translation gives CASSLPSTDTQYF.